This T cell receptor beta chain was sequenced in a study of T cells in Graves' hyperthyroidism and ophthalmopathy. As for the study in general: Peripheral blood was collected at initial diagnosis, before any treatment.

The CDR3 regions of TCR beta were amplified from RNA transcripts. The HTBI primer set served for first-round RT-PCR of the TCR CDR3. TCRdb analysed the multiplex PCR reads with MiXCR anew, one entry per CDR3 protein. This sample carries approximately 300,000 distinct CDR3 sequences, approximately 15% of them seen once, and the ten largest clones take less than 70%. It was uncontrolled infection, other autoimmune disease, pregnancy or lactation that excluded patients. Clinical symptoms, serum thyroxine, TRAb, thyroid ultrasound and orbital computed tomography established diagnosis. V lost 5 bases and J lost 3; bases outside the gene matches: 13. CDR1 is SEHNR, CDR2 FQNEAQ, per germline (reference sequence). The CDR3 runs to 17 residues. This clonotype occurred many times.

The TCR originated in a woman aged 60-75 years with Graves' ophthalmopathy. Sequencing was carried out using blood. V and J are TRBV7-9 and TRBJ2-7; 10 bases are shared with TRBD1. The CDR3 nucleotides read TGTGCCAGCAGCCCCCGAGGGACCGGGACAGGGGACTACGAGCAGTACTTC. It translates to CASSPRGTGTGDYEQYF.